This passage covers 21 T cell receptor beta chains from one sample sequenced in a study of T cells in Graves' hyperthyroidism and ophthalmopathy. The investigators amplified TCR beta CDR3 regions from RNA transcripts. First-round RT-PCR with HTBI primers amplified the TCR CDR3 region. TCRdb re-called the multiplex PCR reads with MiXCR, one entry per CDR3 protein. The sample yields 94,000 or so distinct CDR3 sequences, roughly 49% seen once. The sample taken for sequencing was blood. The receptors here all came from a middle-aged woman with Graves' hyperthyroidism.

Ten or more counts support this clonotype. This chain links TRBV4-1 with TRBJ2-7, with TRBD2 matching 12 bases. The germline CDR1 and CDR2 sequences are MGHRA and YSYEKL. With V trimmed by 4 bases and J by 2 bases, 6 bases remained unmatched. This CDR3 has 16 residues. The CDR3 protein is CASSPRRTSGTYEQYF. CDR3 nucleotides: TGCGCCAGCAGCCCCAGGAGGACTAGCGGGACCTACGAGCAGTACTTC.

The CDR3: CASSLRGLGNTEAFF. The CDR3 bases are TGTGCCAGCAGCTTGAGGGGGCTTGGAAACACTGAAGCTTTCTTT. This sequence joins TRBV7-9 and TRBJ1-1; the match to TRBD1 covers 7 bases. Germline V gene data show CDR1 as SEHNR and CDR2 as FQNEAQ (reference sequence). With 3 bases clipped from V and 2 bases from J, the junction kept 6 bases outside the gene matches. There are 15 residues in the CDR3.

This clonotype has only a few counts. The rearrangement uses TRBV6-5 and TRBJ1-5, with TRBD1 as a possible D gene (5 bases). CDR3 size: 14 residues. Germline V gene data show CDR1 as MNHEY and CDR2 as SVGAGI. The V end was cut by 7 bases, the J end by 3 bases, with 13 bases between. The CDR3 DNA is TGTGCCAGCACCTCTAGGGGATCCAATCAGCCCCAGCATTTT. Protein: CASTSRGSNQPQHF.

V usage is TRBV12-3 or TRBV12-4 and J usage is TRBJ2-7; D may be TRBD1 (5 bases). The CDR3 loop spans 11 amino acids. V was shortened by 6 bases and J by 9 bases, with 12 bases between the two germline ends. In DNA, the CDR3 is TGTGCCAGCAGCGAGTCCCAGGGGCAGTACTTC. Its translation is CASSESQGQYF.

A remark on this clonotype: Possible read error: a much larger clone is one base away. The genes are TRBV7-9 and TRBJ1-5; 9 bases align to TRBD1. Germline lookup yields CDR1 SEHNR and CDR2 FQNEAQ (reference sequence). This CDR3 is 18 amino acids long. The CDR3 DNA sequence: TGTGCCAGCAGCTTATACCCCAACCGGGACAGGGTCAATCAGCCCCAGCGTTTT. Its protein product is CASSLYPNRDRVNQPQRF. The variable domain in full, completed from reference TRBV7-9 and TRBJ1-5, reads DTGVSQNPRHKITKRGQNVTFRCDPISEHNRLYWYRQTLGQGPEFLTYFQNEAQLEKSRLLSDRFSAERPKGSFSTLEIQRTEQGDSAMYLCASSLYPNRDRVNQPQRFGDGTRLSIL.

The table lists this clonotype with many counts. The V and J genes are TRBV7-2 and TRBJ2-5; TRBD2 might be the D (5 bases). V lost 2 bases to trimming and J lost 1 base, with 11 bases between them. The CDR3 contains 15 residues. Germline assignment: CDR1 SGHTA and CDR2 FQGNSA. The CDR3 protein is CASSLWFAGQETQYF. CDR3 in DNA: TGTGCCAGCAGCTTATGGTTTGCGGGCCAAGAGACCCAGTACTTC.

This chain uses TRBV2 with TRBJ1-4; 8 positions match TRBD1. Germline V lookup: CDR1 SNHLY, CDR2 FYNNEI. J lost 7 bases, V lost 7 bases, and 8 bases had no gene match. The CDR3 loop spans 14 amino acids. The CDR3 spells CASTLDRGSEKLFF. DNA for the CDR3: TGTGCCAGCACCCTCGACAGGGGATCTGAAAAACTGTTTTTT.

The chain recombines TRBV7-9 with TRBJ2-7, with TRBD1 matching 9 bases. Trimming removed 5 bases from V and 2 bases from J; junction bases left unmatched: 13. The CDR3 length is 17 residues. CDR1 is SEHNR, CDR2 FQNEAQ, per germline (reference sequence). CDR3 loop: CASSPPGTGPSTYEQYF. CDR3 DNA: TGTGCCAGCAGCCCCCCCGGGACAGGGCCATCGACCTACGAGCAGTACTTC.

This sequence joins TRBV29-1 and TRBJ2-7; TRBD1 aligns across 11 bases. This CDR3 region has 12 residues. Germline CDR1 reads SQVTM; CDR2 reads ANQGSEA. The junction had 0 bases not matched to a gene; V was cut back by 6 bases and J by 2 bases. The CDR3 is CSVDRGPYEQYF. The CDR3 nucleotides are TGCAGCGTGGACAGGGGGCCCTACGAGCAGTACTTC.

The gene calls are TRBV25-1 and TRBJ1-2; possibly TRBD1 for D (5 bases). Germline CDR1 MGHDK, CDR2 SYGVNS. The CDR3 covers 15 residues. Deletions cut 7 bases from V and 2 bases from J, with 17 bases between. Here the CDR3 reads CASKDSSDRNYGYTF. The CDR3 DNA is TGTGCCAGCAAAGACAGCAGTGACAGAAACTATGGCTACACCTTC.

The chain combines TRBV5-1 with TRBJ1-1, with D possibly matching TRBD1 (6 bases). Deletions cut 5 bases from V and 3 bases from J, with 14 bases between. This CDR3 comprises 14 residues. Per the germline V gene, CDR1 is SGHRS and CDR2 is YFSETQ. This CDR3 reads CASRFPGAHTEAFF. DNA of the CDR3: TGCGCCAGCAGGTTTCCGGGGGCGCACACTGAAGCTTTCTTT.

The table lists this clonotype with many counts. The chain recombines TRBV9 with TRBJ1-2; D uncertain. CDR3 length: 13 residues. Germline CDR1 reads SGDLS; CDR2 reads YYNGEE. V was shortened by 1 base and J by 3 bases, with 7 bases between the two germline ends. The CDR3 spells CASSVSADYGYTF. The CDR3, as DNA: TGTGCCAGCAGCGTATCCGCAGACTATGGCTACACCTTC. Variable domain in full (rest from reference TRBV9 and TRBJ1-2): DSGVTQTPKHLITATGQRVTLRCSPRSGDLSVYWYQQSLDQGLQFLIQYYNGEERAKGNILERFSAQQFPDLHSELNLSSLELGDSALYFCASSVSADYGYTFGSGTRLTVV.

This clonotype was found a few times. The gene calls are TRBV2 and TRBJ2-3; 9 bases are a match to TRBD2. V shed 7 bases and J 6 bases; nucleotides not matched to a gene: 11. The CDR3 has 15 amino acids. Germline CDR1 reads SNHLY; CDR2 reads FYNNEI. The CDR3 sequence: CASTPLAGVTDTQYF. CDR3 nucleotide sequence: TGTGCCAGCACACCATTAGCGGGAGTGACCGATACGCAGTATTTT.

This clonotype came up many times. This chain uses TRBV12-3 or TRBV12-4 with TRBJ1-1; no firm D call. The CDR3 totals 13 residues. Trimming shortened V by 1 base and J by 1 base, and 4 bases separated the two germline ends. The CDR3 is CASSLEGNTEAFF. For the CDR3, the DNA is TGTGCCAGCAGTTTAGAAGGGAACACTGAAGCTTTCTTT.

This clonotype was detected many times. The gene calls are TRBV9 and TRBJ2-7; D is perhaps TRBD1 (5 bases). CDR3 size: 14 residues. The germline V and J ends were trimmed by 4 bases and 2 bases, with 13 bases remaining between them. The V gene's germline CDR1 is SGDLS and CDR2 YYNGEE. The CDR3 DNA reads TGTGCCAGCAGCCCCACGACAGTTCCCTACGAGCAGTACTTC. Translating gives CASSPTTVPYEQYF. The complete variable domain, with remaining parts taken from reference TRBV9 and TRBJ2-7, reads DSGVTQTPKHLITATGQRVTLRCSPRSGDLSVYWYQQSLDQGLQFLIQYYNGEERAKGNILERFSAQQFPDLHSELNLSSLELGDSALYFCASSPTTVPYEQYFGPGTRLTVT.

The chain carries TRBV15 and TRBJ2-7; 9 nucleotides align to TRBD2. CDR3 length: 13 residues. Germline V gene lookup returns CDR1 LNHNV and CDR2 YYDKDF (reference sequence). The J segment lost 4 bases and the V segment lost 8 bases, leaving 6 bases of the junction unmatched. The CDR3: CATSSGRPYEQYF. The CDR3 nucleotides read TGTGCCACCTCCAGCGGGAGGCCTTACGAGCAGTACTTC.

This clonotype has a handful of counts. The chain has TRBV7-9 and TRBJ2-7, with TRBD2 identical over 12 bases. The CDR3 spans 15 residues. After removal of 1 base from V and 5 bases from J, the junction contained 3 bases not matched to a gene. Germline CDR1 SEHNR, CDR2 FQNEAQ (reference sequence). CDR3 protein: CASSLGLAGGNEQYF. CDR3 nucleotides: TGTGCCAGCAGCTTAGGCCTAGCGGGAGGGAACGAGCAGTACTTC.

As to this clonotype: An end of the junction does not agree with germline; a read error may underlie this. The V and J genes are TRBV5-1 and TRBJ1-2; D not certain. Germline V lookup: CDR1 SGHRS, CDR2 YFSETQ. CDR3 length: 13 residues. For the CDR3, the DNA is TGCGCCAGCAGCTTAGAGCGGGAAGATGGCTGCACCTTC. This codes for CASSLEREDGCTF.

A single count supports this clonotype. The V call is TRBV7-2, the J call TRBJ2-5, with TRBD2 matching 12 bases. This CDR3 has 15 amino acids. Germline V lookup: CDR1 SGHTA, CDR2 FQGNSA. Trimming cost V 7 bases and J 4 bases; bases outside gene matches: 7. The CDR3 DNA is TGTGCCAGCACCGGACTAGCGGGAAGATTAGAGACCCAGTACTTC. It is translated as CASTGLAGRLETQYF.

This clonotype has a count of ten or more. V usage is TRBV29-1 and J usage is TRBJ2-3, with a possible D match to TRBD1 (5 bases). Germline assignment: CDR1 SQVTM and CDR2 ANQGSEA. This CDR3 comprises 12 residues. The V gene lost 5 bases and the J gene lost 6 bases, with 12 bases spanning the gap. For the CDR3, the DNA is TGCAGCGTTATCCTTTCAGGGGATACGCAGTATTTT. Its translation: CSVILSGDTQYF.

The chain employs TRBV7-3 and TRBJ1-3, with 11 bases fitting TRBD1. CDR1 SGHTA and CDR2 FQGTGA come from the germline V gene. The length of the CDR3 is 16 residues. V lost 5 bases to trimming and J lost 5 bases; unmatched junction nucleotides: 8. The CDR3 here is CASSLGTGGYRNTIYF. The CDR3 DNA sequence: TGTGCCAGCAGCCTAGGGACAGGGGGTTACAGAAACACCATATATTTT.